Listed below are T cell receptor beta chains from one sample, sequenced in a study of cytomegalovirus exposure and HLA in healthy donors. Produced via immunoSEQ multiplex PCR; TCRdb's table is partial and in-frame only. The sample carries over 130,000 clones, 79% recorded once. Sequenced sample: PBMCs. These receptors came from a man over 45 in good health and CMV-seropositive. Both conserved end residues are part of each CDR3. A D gene is named only where the DNA matches it firmly. Size tells how often a clone was seen (once, few, many) or the class of an expanded clone, and some rows leave it out.

clone size: .
V gene: TRBV6-1
J gene: TRBJ1-1
D gene: TRBD1
CDR3 protein: CASMRDRGRGTEAFF
CDR3 DNA: TGTGCCAGTATGCGGGACAGGGGACGGGGGACTGAAGCTTTCTTT

clone size: .
V gene: TRBV7-2
J gene: TRBJ1-6
D gene: .
CDR3 protein: CASSLALSSYNSPLHF
CDR3 DNA: TGTGCCAGCAGCTTAGCGCTAAGCTCCTATAATTCACCCCTCCACTTT

clone size: .
V gene: TRBV5-6
J gene: TRBJ1-2
D gene: TRBD1
CDR3 protein: CASSPVDREIYGYTF
CDR3 DNA: TGTGCCAGCAGCCCTGTCGACAGGGAAATATATGGCTACACCTTC

clone size: .
V gene: TRBV11-2
J gene: TRBJ2-7
D gene: .
CDR3 protein: CASSLALDNSYEQYF
CDR3 DNA: TGTGCCAGCAGCTTAGCTTTGGACAACTCCTACGAGCAGTACTTC

clone size: .
V gene: TRBV7-2
J gene: TRBJ2-1
D gene: .
CDR3 protein: CASSLGQRTNEQFF
CDR3 DNA: TGTGCCAGCAGCCTAGGACAGCGAACTAATGAGCAGTTCTTC

clone size: .
V gene: TRBV6-1
J gene: TRBJ2-7
D gene: TRBD2
CDR3 protein: CASSEPGLAGEDEQYF
CDR3 DNA: TGTGCCAGCAGTGAGCCGGGACTAGCGGGAGAGGATGAGCAGTACTTC

clone size: .
V gene: TRBV6-1
J gene: TRBJ1-2
D gene: TRBD1
CDR3 protein: CASSEAWTGLVNYGYTF
CDR3 DNA: TGTGCCAGCAGTGAAGCATGGACAGGGTTAGTCAACTATGGCTACACCTTC

clone size: .
V gene: TRBV19
J gene: TRBJ1-5
D gene: .
CDR3 protein: CASSHQGPQHF
CDR3 DNA: TGTGCCAGTAGTCATCAGGGACCCCAGCATTTT

clone size: few
V gene: TRBV19
J gene: TRBJ1-5
D gene: TRBD1
CDR3 protein: CASSIQGDQPQHF
CDR3 DNA: TGTGCCAGTAGTATACAGGGGGATCAGCCCCAGCATTTT

clone size: .
V gene: TRBV5-1
J gene: TRBJ2-7
D gene: TRBD1
CDR3 protein: CASSLGTGSNEQYF
CDR3 DNA: TGCGCCAGCAGCTTGGGGACAGGGAGCAACGAGCAGTACTTC

clone size: .
V gene: TRBV6-4
J gene: TRBJ2-5
D gene: TRBD2
CDR3 protein: CASSDPAGVKPQETQYF
CDR3 DNA: TGTGCCAGCAGTGACCCAGCGGGAGTGAAACCCCAAGAGACCCAGTACTTC

clone size: few
V gene: TRBV4-1
J gene: TRBJ2-1
D gene: TRBD2
CDR3 protein: CASSPGTSGIYEQFF
CDR3 DNA: TGCGCCAGCAGCCCGGGGACTAGCGGGATCTATGAGCAGTTCTTC

clone size: .
V gene: TRBV28
J gene: TRBJ2-7
D gene: .
CDR3 protein: CASSPRLESYEQYF
CDR3 DNA: TGTGCCAGCAGTCCCCGACTGGAATCCTACGAGCAGTACTTC

clone size: .
V gene: TRBV27
J gene: TRBJ2-7
D gene: .
CDR3 protein: CASSYRDTNYEQYF
CDR3 DNA: TGTGCCAGCAGTTACCGGGACACAAACTACGAGCAGTACTTC

clone size: .
V gene: TRBV9
J gene: TRBJ2-7
D gene: .
CDR3 protein: CASSPGSRSSYEQYF
CDR3 DNA: TGTGCCAGCAGCCCGGGATCCAGGAGCTCCTACGAGCAGTACTTC

clone size: .
V gene: TRBV5-1
J gene: TRBJ2-1
D gene: TRBD2
CDR3 protein: CASSLVAGGYNEQFF
CDR3 DNA: TGCGCCAGCAGCTTGGTAGCGGGGGGCTACAATGAGCAGTTCTTC

clone size: once
V gene: TRBV28
J gene: TRBJ2-5
D gene: TRBD1
CDR3 protein: CASNPTAGTGPPETQYF
CDR3 DNA: TGTGCCAGCAACCCCACCGCTGGGACAGGGCCCCCAGAGACCCAGTACTTC

clone size: few
V gene: TRBV5-1
J gene: TRBJ2-2
D gene: TRBD2
CDR3 protein: CASQAGEATGELFF
CDR3 DNA: TGCGCCAGTCAAGCGGGAGAGGCCACCGGGGAGCTGTTTTTT

clone size: .
V gene: TRBV30
J gene: TRBJ2-7
D gene: TRBD2
CDR3 protein: CAWSSGGSSYEQYF
CDR3 DNA: TGTGCCTGGAGTAGCGGCGGGAGCTCCTACGAGCAGTACTTC

clone size: few
V gene: TRBV10-3
J gene: TRBJ2-2
D gene: .
CDR3 protein: CAISPGLRTGELFF
CDR3 DNA: TGTGCCATCAGTCCGGGACTTAGGACCGGGGAGCTGTTTTTT

clone size: .
V gene: TRBV11-3
J gene: TRBJ2-3
D gene: TRBD2
CDR3 protein: CASSRGTSVDTQYF
CDR3 DNA: TGTGCCAGCAGCCGCGGGACTAGCGTAGATACGCAGTATTTT

clone size: .
V gene: TRBV1
J gene: TRBJ2-7
D gene: .
CDR3 protein: CTSSPQGTATFYEQYF
CDR3 DNA: TGCACCAGCAGCCCCCAAGGGACTGCCACCTTCTACGAGCAGTACTTC

clone size: .
V gene: TRBV10-3
J gene: TRBJ2-7
D gene: .
CDR3 protein: CAIWSQEGAEQYF
CDR3 DNA: TGTGCCATCTGGTCACAGGAGGGGGCGGAGCAGTACTTC

clone size: .
V gene: TRBV28
J gene: TRBJ2-1
D gene: TRBD2
CDR3 protein: CASSLYIFGTSGNEQFF
CDR3 DNA: TGTGCCAGCAGTTTGTACATTTTCGGGACTAGCGGCAATGAGCAGTTCTTC

clone size: .
V gene: TRBV4-1
J gene: TRBJ2-7
D gene: TRBD2
CDR3 protein: CASSQSGSVYEQYF
CDR3 DNA: TGCGCCAGCAGCCAGAGCGGGAGTGTCTACGAGCAGTACTTC

clone size: .
V gene: TRBV10-1
J gene: TRBJ1-5
D gene: .
CDR3 protein: CASSEGGPNQPQHF
CDR3 DNA: TGCGCCAGCAGTGAAGGGGGTCCTAATCAGCCCCAGCATTTT

clone size: once
V gene: TRBV19
J gene: TRBJ2-3
D gene: TRBD1
CDR3 protein: CASSPGQDSTDTQYF
CDR3 DNA: TGTGCCAGTAGCCCGGGACAGGATAGCACAGATACGCAGTATTTT

clone size: few
V gene: TRBV28
J gene: TRBJ2-1
D gene: TRBD2
CDR3 protein: CASSFLSSGRRNEQFF
CDR3 DNA: TGTGCCAGCAGTTTTCTCTCTAGCGGGAGGCGGAATGAGCAGTTCTTC

clone size: .
V gene: TRBV25-1
J gene: TRBJ1-4
D gene: TRBD1
CDR3 protein: CASRAQGGEKLFF
CDR3 DNA: TGTGCCAGCAGGGCCCAGGGGGGTGAAAAACTGTTTTTT

clone size: .
V gene: TRBV10-3
J gene: TRBJ2-3
D gene: .
CDR3 protein: CATGVQRTDTQYF
CDR3 DNA: TGTGCCACCGGGGTCCAGCGCACAGATACGCAGTATTTT

clone size: .
V gene: TRBV5-1
J gene: TRBJ2-5
D gene: TRBD2
CDR3 protein: CASSLVAGEETQYF
CDR3 DNA: TGCGCCAGCAGCTTGGTTGCGGGGGAAGAGACCCAGTACTTC

clone size: .
V gene: TRBV6-5
J gene: TRBJ2-5
D gene: TRBD1
CDR3 protein: CASSYRTGETQYF
CDR3 DNA: TGTGCCAGCAGTTACCGGACAGGAGAGACCCAGTACTTC

clone size: .
V gene: TRBV9
J gene: TRBJ1-2
D gene: TRBD1
CDR3 protein: CASSVGLGQGSGHTF
CDR3 DNA: TGTGCCAGCAGCGTAGGATTGGGACAGGGTTCCGGCCACACCTTC

clone size: .
V gene: TRBV28
J gene: TRBJ1-5
D gene: .
CDR3 protein: CASSLSGMSNQPQHF
CDR3 DNA: TGTGCCAGCAGTTTGTCGGGGATGAGCAATCAGCCCCAGCATTTT

clone size: .
V gene: TRBV25-1
J gene: TRBJ1-2
D gene: .
CDR3 protein: CASSGQVRGIFYGYTF
CDR3 DNA: TGTGCCAGCAGTGGCCAGGTACGGGGGATATTCTATGGCTACACCTTC

clone size: few
V gene: TRBV15
J gene: TRBJ2-2
D gene: .
CDR3 protein: CATSRVGQNTGELFF
CDR3 DNA: TGTGCCACCAGCAGAGTCGGACAGAACACCGGGGAGCTGTTTTTT

clone size: .
V gene: TRBV7-9
J gene: TRBJ1-4
D gene: TRBD1
CDR3 protein: CASSLVTGDEKLFF
CDR3 DNA: TGTGCCAGCAGCTTAGTGACAGGGGACGAAAAACTGTTTTTT

clone size: .
V gene: TRBV28
J gene: TRBJ2-7
D gene: TRBD2
CDR3 protein: CASSGSGPSFAHF
CDR3 DNA: TGTGCCAGCAGTGGTAGCGGGCCCTCTTTCGCGCACTTC

clone size: .
V gene: TRBV2
J gene: TRBJ2-2
D gene: .
CDR3 protein: CASSEDSLGELFF
CDR3 DNA: TGTGCCAGCAGTGAAGACTCCCTCGGGGAGCTGTTTTTT

clone size: .
V gene: TRBV5-4
J gene: TRBJ2-3
D gene: TRBD1
CDR3 protein: CASSILTGSGDTQYF
CDR3 DNA: TGTGCCAGCAGCATTCTGACAGGGTCCGGGGATACGCAGTATTTT

clone size: .
V gene: TRBV2
J gene: TRBJ2-5
D gene: TRBD1
CDR3 protein: CASRQGTQETQYF
CDR3 DNA: TGTGCCAGCAGACAGGGGACCCAAGAGACCCAGTACTTC

clone size: .
V gene: TRBV30
J gene: TRBJ2-1
D gene: .
CDR3 protein: CAWSVVPGNEQFF
CDR3 DNA: TGTGCCTGGAGTGTAGTCCCAGGGAATGAGCAGTTCTTC

clone size: .
V gene: TRBV19
J gene: TRBJ1-2
D gene: TRBD1
CDR3 protein: CASSISSADRGLGGYTF
CDR3 DNA: TGTGCCAGTAGTATAAGCTCCGCCGACAGGGGGCTCGGCGGCTACACCTTC

clone size: .
V gene: TRBV7-8
J gene: TRBJ1-5
D gene: TRBD1
CDR3 protein: CASSFRSPAGGLSNQPQHF
CDR3 DNA: TGTGCCAGCAGTTTCCGTAGCCCTGCAGGGGGCCTCAGCAATCAGCCCCAGCATTTT

clone size: .
V gene: TRBV4-1
J gene: TRBJ2-2
D gene: .
CDR3 protein: CASSQVGELFF
CDR3 DNA: TGCGCCAGCAGCCAAGTAGGGGAGCTGTTTTTT

clone size: .
V gene: TRBV6-6
J gene: TRBJ2-5
D gene: .
CDR3 protein: CASRSTGETQYF
CDR3 DNA: TGTGCCAGCAGATCCACAGGGGAGACCCAGTACTTC

clone size: .
V gene: TRBV7-8
J gene: TRBJ2-3
D gene: .
CDR3 protein: CASSLSADTQYF
CDR3 DNA: TGTGCCAGCAGTTTGAGTGCAGATACGCAGTATTTT